Below, 12 T cell receptor beta chains from the same sample are listed, as sequenced in a study of blood T cell repertoires in COVID-19 (dated by TCRdb to 2018 to 2020). The library was made by the immunoSEQ multiplex PCR assay. Sourced from immuneACCESS, this table was stored by TCRdb with only in-frame sequences that have V and J called. A share of the clones is absent; for the studies checked, an unresolved V gene accounts for under half, and the remainder has no known explanation. This sample comprises roughly 190,000 clones, roughly four fifths of them detected only once. The ten largest clones capture approximately 12% of the sample. Material for sequencing was PBMCs or T cells enriched from blood (not recorded which). Every receptor here comes from a man aged 35 to 55 who had recovered from COVID-19.

The CDR3 is CASSLLGGEQYV. CDR3 coding DNA: TGTGCCAGCAGCCTACTAGGGGGCGAGCAGTACGTC. This chain connects TRBV7-8 to TRBJ2-7, with D perhaps TRBD1 (6 bases). Trimming pared 5 bases from V and 6 bases from J, leaving 11 bases between. This CDR3 is 12 amino acids long. Germline values: CDR1 SGHVS, CDR2 FQNEAQ.

V gene TRBV7-3 combines with J gene TRBJ1-1; TRBD1 aligns across 10 bases. Losses at the gene ends were 5 bases for V and 1 base for J; bases not matched to a gene: 10. CDR1 is SGHTA and CDR2 is FQGTGA in the germline V gene. CDR3 length: 17 amino acids. In DNA, the CDR3 is TGTGCCAGCAGCCCCGGTTCGGACAGGGGGACGAACACTGAAGCTTTCTTT. Its translation is CASSPGSDRGTNTEAFF.

The chain employs TRBV2 and TRBJ2-5, with 7 bases aligning to TRBD1. The CDR3 spans 13 residues. Trimming removed 7 bases from V and 2 bases from J; junction bases left unmatched: 4. Germline V CDR1 and CDR2: SNHLY, FYNNEI. Here the CDR3 DNA reads TGTGCCAGCACCGGGACAGAGCAAGAGACCCAGTACTTC. Protein product: CASTGTEQETQYF.

J is TRBJ1-2 and V is TRBV2, with a possible D match to TRBD1 (5 bases). Germline CDR1 and CDR2: SNHLY and FYNNEI. CDR3 size: 14 residues. V lost 7 bases to trimming and J lost 2 bases, with 14 bases between them. In DNA form, the CDR3 reads TGTGCCAGCACCAACGGCAGGGCCAACTATGGCTACACCTTC. Translating it yields CASTNGRANYGYTF.

This chain uses TRBV29-1 with TRBJ1-2; TRBD1 matches at 8 bases. CDR3 length: 13 residues. V trimming: 3 bases; J trimming: 2 bases; junction bases outside the gene matches: 2. Germline V CDR1 and CDR2: SQVTM, ANQGSEA. The CDR3 coding sequence is TGCAGCGTTGAGGACAGGGTGAACTATGGCTACACCTTC. Encoded protein: CSVEDRVNYGYTF.

The rearrangement links TRBV5-4 to TRBJ2-6; 10 nucleotides align to TRBD1. Germline assignment: CDR1 SGHNT and CDR2 YYREEE (reference sequence). This CDR3 is built from 19 residues. V gave up 5 bases and J gave up 1 base; unmatched junction bases: 12. In DNA, the CDR3 is TGTGCCAGCAGGTTTAAATCGGGACAGGGGACTTCTGGGGCCAACGTCCTGACTTTC. This codes for CASRFKSGQGTSGANVLTF.

The V gene is TRBV2, the J gene TRBJ2-2; 8 bases match TRBD1. The length of the CDR3 is 15 residues. CDR1 is SNHLY, CDR2 FYNNEI, per germline. V shed 6 bases, J shed 6 bases, and the junction held 9 bases outside the gene matches. CDR3 nucleotide sequence: TGTGCCAGCAGGGGACAGGAGGAAATTCCCGGGGAGCTGTTTTTT. It translates to CASRGQEEIPGELFF.

V and J are TRBV28 and TRBJ1-1, with TRBD1 as a possible D gene (5 bases). This CDR3 has 13 amino acids. Germline CDR1 reads MDHEN; CDR2 reads SYDVKM. V was trimmed by 7 bases and J by 7 bases, leaving 16 bases between them. CDR3 in DNA: TGTGCCAGCACCCCCCCAGGGTTCGGTGAAGCTTTCTTT. Translation: CASTPPGFGEAFF.

This clone was observed a single time. V gene TRBV24-1 combines with J gene TRBJ1-5, with D perhaps matching TRBD1 (6 bases). Germline values: CDR1 KGHDR, CDR2 SFDVKD. V was cut by 3 bases and J by 5 bases, with 10 bases left in between. The CDR3 is 14 residues long. The CDR3 loop is CATSDHRADQPQHF. In DNA form, the CDR3 reads TGTGCCACCAGTGATCACAGGGCTGATCAGCCCCAGCATTTT.

The chain joins TRBV14 to TRBJ1-2; no reliable D call. Trimming took 4 bases from V and 8 from J, leaving 11 bases between them. The CDR3 consists of 12 residues. Germline V lookup: CDR1 SGHDN, CDR2 FVKESK. CDR3 loop: CASSLGESGYTF. CDR3 DNA: TGTGCCAGCAGCCTCGGGGAGTCAGGCTACACCTTC. Complete variable domain (other parts from reference TRBV14 and TRBJ1-2): EAGVTQFPSHSVIEKGQTVTLRCDPISGHDNLYWYRRVMGKEIKFLLHFVKESKQDESGMPNNRFLAERTGGTYSTLKVQPAELEDSGVYFCASSLGESGYTFGSGTRLTVV.

CDR3 sequence: CASSSTGGESGNTIYF. As DNA, the CDR3 is TGTGCCAGCAGTTCCACAGGGGGAGAGTCTGGAAACACCATATATTTT. V and J are TRBV6-2 or TRBV6-3 and TRBJ1-3; 8 positions match TRBD1. V trimming: 4 bases; J trimming: 1 base; junction bases outside the gene matches: 6. This CDR3 is 16 amino acids long. Germline CDR1 and CDR2: MNHEY and SVGEGT.

This rearrangement joins TRBV5-1 to TRBJ1-2; D not resolved. The CDR3 totals 15 residues. Looked up from germline, CDR1 is SGHRS and CDR2 is YFSETQ. The V gene lost 0 bases and the J gene lost 7 bases, with 16 bases spanning the gap. The DNA for the CDR3 is TGCGCCAGCAGCTTGGGTCGGGGTGCGCGGCGTGGCTACACCTTC. Encoded protein: CASSLGRGARRGYTF.